Listed below are T cell receptor beta chains from one sample, sequenced in a study of identical twins. TCRdb reanalysed the 5' RACE reads using MiXCR and keeps one entry per CDR3 protein. Counted here are 1.5 million to 2 million distinct CDR3 sequences, about 32% occurring once; the ten biggest clones make up more than 0.25%. Specimen: cord blood. The receptors derive from a newborn girl in good health. CDR3s leave out the opening cysteine and the closing phenylalanine or tryptophan. The order of the fields is J gene, V gene, CDR3 protein.

>TRBJ1-5|TRBV20-1
SAYNRGREPQH
>TRBJ2-1|TRBV9
ASSLRLAVYNEQF
>TRBJ2-3|TRBV3-1
ASSQDPQGDDTQY
>TRBJ2-7|TRBV7-9
ASTLGAYNEQY
>TRBJ2-1|TRBV11-2
ASSPIRGSYNEQF
>.|TRBV6-2/TRBV6-3
ASNYDPRDRGAHYEQY
>TRBJ1-6|TRBV20-1
SARDPETGTSSPLH
>TRBJ2-3|TRBV7-8
ASSRTSGRETELTDTQY
>TRBJ1-2|TRBV7-2
ASSASGTGVHYGYT
>TRBJ1-2|TRBV20-1
SARQRGYGYT
>TRBJ2-3|TRBV19
ASSTGQIITDTQY
>TRBJ1-2|TRBV5-1
ATGRGQGGYGYT
>TRBJ2-2|TRBV7-2
ASTPDSYLAGNTGELF
>TRBJ2-1|TRBV5-1
ASSPRGSLNEQF
>TRBJ1-2|TRBV27
ASIQRAGQGAIYGYT
>TRBJ2-1|TRBV7-2
AGSLYNEQF
>TRBJ2-4|TRBV7-2
ASSRSTSSNIQY